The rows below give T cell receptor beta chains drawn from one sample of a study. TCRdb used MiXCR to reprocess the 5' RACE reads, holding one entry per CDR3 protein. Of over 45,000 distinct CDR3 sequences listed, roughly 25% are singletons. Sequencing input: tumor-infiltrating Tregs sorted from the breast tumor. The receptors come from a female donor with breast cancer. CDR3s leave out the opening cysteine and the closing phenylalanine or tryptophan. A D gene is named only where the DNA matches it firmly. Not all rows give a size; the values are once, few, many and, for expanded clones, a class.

cdr3_aa: ASSQNTGNTEAF; clone_size: many; d_call: -; v_call: TRBV5-1; j_call: TRBJ1-1
cdr3_aa: ASSFFLAPEQY; clone_size: many; d_call: -; v_call: TRBV7-2; j_call: TRBJ2-7
cdr3_aa: SALTGHNSPLH; clone_size: many; d_call: -; v_call: TRBV20-1; j_call: TRBJ1-6
cdr3_aa: ASSLPPGGTIKETQY; clone_size: few; d_call: -; v_call: TRBV7-2; j_call: TRBJ2-5
cdr3_aa: ASSVQPSSYNEQF; clone_size: -; d_call: -; v_call: TRBV9; j_call: TRBJ2-1
cdr3_aa: ASSRDGGWRETQY; clone_size: -; d_call: -; v_call: TRBV7-3; j_call: TRBJ2-5
cdr3_aa: ASREDGNTEAF; clone_size: -; d_call: -; v_call: TRBV6-2/TRBV6-3; j_call: TRBJ1-1
cdr3_aa: SARKTSGTEAF; clone_size: -; d_call: -; v_call: TRBV20-1; j_call: TRBJ1-1
cdr3_aa: ASSYGLWNEQY; clone_size: many; d_call: -; v_call: TRBV6-2/TRBV6-3; j_call: TRBJ2-7
cdr3_aa: ASSLDSGTTIAKNIQY; clone_size: -; d_call: TRBD2; v_call: TRBV28; j_call: TRBJ2-4
cdr3_aa: SARDWAGSQNEQY; clone_size: few; d_call: -; v_call: TRBV20-1; j_call: TRBJ2-7
cdr3_aa: ATRGGTNTEAF; clone_size: -; d_call: -; v_call: TRBV5-4; j_call: TRBJ1-1
cdr3_aa: ATQRNTEAF; clone_size: -; d_call: -; v_call: TRBV15; j_call: TRBJ1-1
cdr3_aa: ASSLKYRGKDNEQF; clone_size: -; d_call: TRBD1; v_call: TRBV5-1; j_call: TRBJ2-1
cdr3_aa: SVDRQGRDTEAF; clone_size: -; d_call: TRBD1; v_call: TRBV20-1; j_call: TRBJ1-1
cdr3_aa: ASTSTSRDRVGYGYT; clone_size: medium-sized; d_call: TRBD1; v_call: TRBV28; j_call: TRBJ1-2
cdr3_aa: ASSSYNSPLH; clone_size: -; d_call: -; v_call: TRBV5-1; j_call: TRBJ1-6
cdr3_aa: AISELSGVGETQY; clone_size: -; d_call: -; v_call: TRBV10-3; j_call: TRBJ2-5
cdr3_aa: ASSQGYDRGLGKLF; clone_size: few; d_call: TRBD1; v_call: TRBV4-2; j_call: TRBJ1-4
cdr3_aa: ASSSWGTSGAGELF; clone_size: -; d_call: TRBD2; v_call: TRBV7-9; j_call: TRBJ2-2
cdr3_aa: ASSPGRYQPQH; clone_size: -; d_call: -; v_call: TRBV18; j_call: TRBJ1-5
cdr3_aa: ASSVEEWTGIMHEQF; clone_size: -; d_call: TRBD1; v_call: TRBV9; j_call: TRBJ2-1
cdr3_aa: AISDSGPWDSNQPQH; clone_size: few; d_call: -; v_call: TRBV10-3; j_call: TRBJ1-5
cdr3_aa: ASSLPGSGIYGYT; clone_size: -; d_call: -; v_call: TRBV5-6; j_call: TRBJ1-2
cdr3_aa: ASSEVSTGELF; clone_size: few; d_call: -; v_call: TRBV2; j_call: TRBJ2-2
cdr3_aa: VSSQGTGGETQY; clone_size: -; d_call: TRBD1; v_call: TRBV6-6; j_call: TRBJ2-5
cdr3_aa: SAREPRRKNTEAF; clone_size: many; d_call: -; v_call: TRBV20-1; j_call: TRBJ1-1